These T cell receptor beta chains were read from a single sample in a study of cytomegalovirus exposure and HLA in healthy donors. The protocol was immunoSEQ multiplex PCR, while the TCRdb copy is restricted to in-frame clones and leaves out a portion. This repertoire shows 110,000 to 150,000 clones, roughly 77% found once; its top ten account for about 2.2%. Sequenced input: PBMCs. The receptors were gathered from a man between 25 and 39 years old in good health and CMV-seronegative. CDR3s leave out the opening cysteine and the closing phenylalanine or tryptophan. A D gene is named only where the DNA matches it firmly.

J: TRBJ1-4; V: TRBV15; D: .; CDR3: ATSREKLKGAREKLF
J: TRBJ1-4; V: TRBV19; D: TRBD1; CDR3: ASSIIGQGDEKLF
J: TRBJ2-1; V: TRBV6-4; D: .; CDR3: ASSSLTGTNNEQF
J: TRBJ1-1; V: TRBV5-4; D: .; CDR3: ASSQGTENTEAF
J: TRBJ2-1; V: TRBV19; D: TRBD2; CDR3: ASSGLAGVPYNEQF
J: TRBJ1-1; V: TRBV27; D: TRBD1; CDR3: ACRGTGTPEAF
J: TRBJ1-2; V: TRBV19; D: .; CDR3: ASSVGTGSYGYT
J: TRBJ2-7; V: TRBV2; D: TRBD2; CDR3: ASRASGRSYEQY
J: TRBJ1-1; V: TRBV6-1; D: .; CDR3: ASSNRGALNTEAF
J: TRBJ2-2; V: TRBV5-1; D: TRBD2; CDR3: ASSWSGTKNTGELF
J: TRBJ1-4; V: TRBV18; D: TRBD1; CDR3: ASSPRQGRNEKLF
J: TRBJ1-1; V: TRBV6-5; D: .; CDR3: ASSTGGGRTEAF
J: TRBJ2-7; V: TRBV7-3; D: .; CDR3: ASSLDNAYEQY
J: TRBJ2-7; V: TRBV21-1; D: .; CDR3: ASPLADEQY
J: TRBJ2-7; V: TRBV19; D: TRBD1; CDR3: ASSIGGTGTYEQY
J: TRBJ2-5; V: TRBV19; D: TRBD2; CDR3: ASSIDRYSGVSVETQY
J: TRBJ1-5; V: TRBV28; D: .; CDR3: ASSPTLLSQPQH
J: TRBJ1-1; V: TRBV6-4; D: .; CDR3: ASSARVKDTEAF
J: TRBJ1-5; V: TRBV30; D: TRBD1; CDR3: AWSVGRGLQPQH
J: TRBJ1-5; V: TRBV15; D: .; CDR3: ATSRDKGHTGQPQH
J: TRBJ1-5; V: TRBV10-3; D: TRBD1; CDR3: AISESTGLFQPQH
J: TRBJ2-5; V: TRBV6-5; D: .; CDR3: ASKGTSKETQY
J: TRBJ2-1; V: TRBV9; D: TRBD2; CDR3: ASSVEGAGAWREQF
J: TRBJ1-4; V: TRBV7-9; D: .; CDR3: ASSFGVLREKLF
J: TRBJ1-1; V: TRBV19; D: TRBD1; CDR3: ASNTQGLAEAF
J: TRBJ1-1; V: TRBV5-1; D: TRBD1; CDR3: ASSERTGNTEAF
J: TRBJ2-1; V: TRBV6-1; D: TRBD1; CDR3: ASSDPGTGDYNEQF
J: TRBJ2-3; V: TRBV7-9; D: TRBD2; CDR3: ASSLVPGTSGFVDTQY
J: TRBJ1-1; V: TRBV6-5; D: .; CDR3: ASSHRQVQNTEAF
J: TRBJ1-6; V: TRBV7-9; D: .; CDR3: ASSPGSSYNSPLH
J: TRBJ1-5; V: TRBV2; D: .; CDR3: ASSEALGGPQH